This T cell receptor beta chain was identified during a study of spatial heterogeneity in lung cancer. Germline V CDR1 and CDR2: LNHDA, SQIVND (reference sequence). Trimming removed 3 bases at V and 0 bases at J, with 9 bases between. CDR3 length equals 16 residues. Time point described: sample taken at primary tumor resection. TCRdb reanalysed the 5' RACE reads using MiXCR and keeps one entry per CDR3 protein. The repertoire holds roughly 21,000 distinct CDR3 sequences, under 4% seen once, with 25% to 30% in the top ten. The table lists this clonotype with many counts. The rearrangement uses TRBV19 and TRBJ1-6, with D unclear. This receptor was obtained from a female donor with early-stage non-small cell lung cancer. This material consisted of PBMCs, taken at surgery. The CDR3 sequence: CASSMEESSYNSPLHF. The CDR3 DNA reads as TGTGCCAGTAGTATGGAGGAGAGCTCCTATAATTCACCCCTCCACTTT.